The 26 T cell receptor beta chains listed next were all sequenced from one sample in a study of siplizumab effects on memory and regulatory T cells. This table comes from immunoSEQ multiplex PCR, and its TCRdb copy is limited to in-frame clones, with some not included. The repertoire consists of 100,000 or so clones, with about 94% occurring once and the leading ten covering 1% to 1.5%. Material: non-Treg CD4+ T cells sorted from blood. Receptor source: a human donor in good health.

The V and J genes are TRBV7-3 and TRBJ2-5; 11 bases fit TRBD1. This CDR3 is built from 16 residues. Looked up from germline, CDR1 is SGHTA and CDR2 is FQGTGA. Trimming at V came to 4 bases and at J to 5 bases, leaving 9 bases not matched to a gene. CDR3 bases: TGTGCCAGCAGCTCGAGGACAGGGGGCAGAGCGGAGACCCAGTACTTC. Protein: CASSSRTGGRAETQYF. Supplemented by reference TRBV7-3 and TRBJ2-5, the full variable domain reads GAGVSQTPSNKVTEKGKYVELRCDPISGHTALYWYRQSLGQGPEFLIYFQGTGAADDSGLPNDRFFAVRPEGSVSTLKIQRTERGDSAVYLCASSSRTGGRAETQYFGPGTRLLVL.

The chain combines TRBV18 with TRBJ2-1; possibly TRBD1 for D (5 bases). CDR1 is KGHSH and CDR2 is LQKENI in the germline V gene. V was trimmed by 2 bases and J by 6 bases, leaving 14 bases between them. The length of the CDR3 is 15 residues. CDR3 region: CASSPGASLSNEQFF. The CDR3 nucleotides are TGTGCCAGCTCACCAGGGGCGTCCCTCTCCAATGAGCAGTTCTTC.

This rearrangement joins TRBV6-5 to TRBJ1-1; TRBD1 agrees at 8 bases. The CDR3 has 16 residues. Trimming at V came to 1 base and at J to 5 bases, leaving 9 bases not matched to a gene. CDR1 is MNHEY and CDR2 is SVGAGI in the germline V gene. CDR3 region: CASSYFDDRGRTEAFF. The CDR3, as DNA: TGTGCCAGCAGTTACTTCGACGACAGGGGTCGGACTGAAGCTTTCTTT.

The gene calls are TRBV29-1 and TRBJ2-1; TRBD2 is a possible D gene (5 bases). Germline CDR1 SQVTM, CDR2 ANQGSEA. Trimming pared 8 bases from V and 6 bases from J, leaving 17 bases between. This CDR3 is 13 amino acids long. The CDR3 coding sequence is TGCAGCCTTGGGAGACTACCTTCCAATGAGCAGTTCTTC. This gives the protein CSLGRLPSNEQFF.

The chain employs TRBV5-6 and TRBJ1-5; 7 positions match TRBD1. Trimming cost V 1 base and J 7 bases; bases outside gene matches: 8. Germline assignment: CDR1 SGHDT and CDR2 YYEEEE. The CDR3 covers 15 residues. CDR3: CASSLLTGTEQPQHF. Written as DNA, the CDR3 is TGTGCCAGCAGCTTGCTGACAGGGACGGAACAGCCCCAGCATTTT.

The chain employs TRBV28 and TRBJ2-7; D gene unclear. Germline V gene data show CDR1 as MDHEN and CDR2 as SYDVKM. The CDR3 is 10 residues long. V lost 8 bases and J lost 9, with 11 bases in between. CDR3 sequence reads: CASGRIRQYF. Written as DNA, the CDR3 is TGTGCCAGCGGGCGAATCCGGCAGTACTTC.

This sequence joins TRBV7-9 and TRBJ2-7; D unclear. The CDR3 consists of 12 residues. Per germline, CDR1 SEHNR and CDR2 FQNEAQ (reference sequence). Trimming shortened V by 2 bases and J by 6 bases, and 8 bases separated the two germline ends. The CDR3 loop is CASSLSSAEQYF. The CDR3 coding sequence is TGTGCCAGCAGCTTAAGTTCGGCCGAGCAGTACTTC.

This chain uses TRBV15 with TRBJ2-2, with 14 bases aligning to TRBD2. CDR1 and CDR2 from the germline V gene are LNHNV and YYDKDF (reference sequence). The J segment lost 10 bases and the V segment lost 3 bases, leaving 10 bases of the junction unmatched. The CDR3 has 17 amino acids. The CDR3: CATSRREGTSGSAELFF. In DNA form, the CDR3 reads TGTGCCACCAGCAGGCGGGAAGGGACTAGCGGGAGTGCGGAGCTGTTTTTT.

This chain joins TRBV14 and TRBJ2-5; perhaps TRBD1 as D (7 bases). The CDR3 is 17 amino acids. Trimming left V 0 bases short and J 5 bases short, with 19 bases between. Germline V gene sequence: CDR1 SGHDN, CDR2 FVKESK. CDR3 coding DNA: TGTGCCAGCAGCCAAGATAGACAGGGAGGACCGAGGGAGACCCAGTACTTC. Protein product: CASSQDRQGGPRETQYF.

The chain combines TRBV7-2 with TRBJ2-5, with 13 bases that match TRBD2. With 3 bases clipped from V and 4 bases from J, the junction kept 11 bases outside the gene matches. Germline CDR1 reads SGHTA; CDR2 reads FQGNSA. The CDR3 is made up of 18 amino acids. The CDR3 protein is CASSFSPTSGRARETQYF. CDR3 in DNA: TGTGCCAGCAGCTTCTCGCCCACTAGCGGGAGGGCCAGAGAGACCCAGTACTTC. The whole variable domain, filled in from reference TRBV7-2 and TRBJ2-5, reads GAGVSQSPSNKVTEKGKDVELRCDPISGHTALYWYRQSLGQGLEFLIYFQGNSAPDKSGLPSDRFSAERTGGSVSTLTIQRTQQEDSAVYLCASSFSPTSGRARETQYFGPGTRLLVL.

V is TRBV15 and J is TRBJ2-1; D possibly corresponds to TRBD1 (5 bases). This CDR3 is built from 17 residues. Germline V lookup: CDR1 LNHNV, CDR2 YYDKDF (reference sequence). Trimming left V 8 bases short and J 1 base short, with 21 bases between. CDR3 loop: CATQRRERGRSYNEQFF. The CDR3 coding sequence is TGTGCCACCCAACGACGAGAAAGGGGCAGGTCCTACAATGAGCAGTTCTTC.

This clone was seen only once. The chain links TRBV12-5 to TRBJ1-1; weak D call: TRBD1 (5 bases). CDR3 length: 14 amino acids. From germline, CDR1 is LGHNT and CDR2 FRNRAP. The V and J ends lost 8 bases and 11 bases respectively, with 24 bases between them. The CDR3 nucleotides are TGTGCTAGTAAATTACGAGGGGAGAGTATCATCGCTTTCTTT. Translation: CASKLRGESIIAFF.

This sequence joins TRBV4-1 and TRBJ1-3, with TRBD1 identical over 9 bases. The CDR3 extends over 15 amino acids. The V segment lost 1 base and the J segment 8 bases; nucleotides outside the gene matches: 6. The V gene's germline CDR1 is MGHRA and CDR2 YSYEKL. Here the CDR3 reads CASSQVYRGQDTIYF. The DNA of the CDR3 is TGCGCCAGCAGCCAAGTCTACAGGGGGCAGGACACCATATATTTT.

The CDR3 reads CASSLRGLAATDTQYF. The CDR3 coding sequence is TGTGCCAGCAGCTTAAGGGGGCTAGCGGCCACAGATACGCAGTATTTT. This chain connects TRBV7-9 to TRBJ2-3; D tentatively reads TRBD1 or TRBD2 (7 bases each). V dropped 2 bases and J dropped 2 bases, with 14 bases sitting between them. The germline gives CDR1 SEHNR, CDR2 FQNEAQ (reference sequence). The CDR3 is 16 residues long.

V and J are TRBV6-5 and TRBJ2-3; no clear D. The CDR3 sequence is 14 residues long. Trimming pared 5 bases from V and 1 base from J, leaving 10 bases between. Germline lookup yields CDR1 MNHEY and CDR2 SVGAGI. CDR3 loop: CASSRKTGTDTQYF. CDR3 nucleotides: TGTGCCAGCAGTCGTAAAACAGGCACAGATACGCAGTATTTT.

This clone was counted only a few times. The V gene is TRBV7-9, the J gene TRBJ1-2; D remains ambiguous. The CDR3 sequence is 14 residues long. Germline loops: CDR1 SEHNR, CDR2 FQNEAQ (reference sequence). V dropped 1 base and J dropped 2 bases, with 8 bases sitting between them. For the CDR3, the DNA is TGTGCCAGCAGCTTAGTCGAGGCAAACTATGGCTACACCTTC. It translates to CASSLVEANYGYTF.

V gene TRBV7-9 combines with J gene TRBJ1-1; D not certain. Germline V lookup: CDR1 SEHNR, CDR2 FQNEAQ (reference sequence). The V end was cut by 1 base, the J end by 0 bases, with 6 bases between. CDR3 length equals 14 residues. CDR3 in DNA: TGTGCCAGCAGCTTAGTGAATCTGAACACTGAAGCTTTCTTT. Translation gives CASSLVNLNTEAFF.

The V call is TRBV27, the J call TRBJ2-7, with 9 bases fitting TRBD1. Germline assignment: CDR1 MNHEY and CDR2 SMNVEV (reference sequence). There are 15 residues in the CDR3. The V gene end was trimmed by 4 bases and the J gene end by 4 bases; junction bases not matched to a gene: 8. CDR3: CASSYRGTGPYEQYF. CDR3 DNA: TGTGCCAGCAGTTACAGAGGGACAGGGCCATACGAGCAGTACTTC.

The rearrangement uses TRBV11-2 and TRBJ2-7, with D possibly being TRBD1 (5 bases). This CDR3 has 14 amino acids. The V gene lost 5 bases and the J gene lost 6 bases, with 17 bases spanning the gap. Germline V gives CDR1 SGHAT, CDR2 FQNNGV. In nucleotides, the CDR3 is TGTGCCAGCAGCACGCCCAGGGTTGGTCGCGAGCAGTACTTC. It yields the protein CASSTPRVGREQYF.

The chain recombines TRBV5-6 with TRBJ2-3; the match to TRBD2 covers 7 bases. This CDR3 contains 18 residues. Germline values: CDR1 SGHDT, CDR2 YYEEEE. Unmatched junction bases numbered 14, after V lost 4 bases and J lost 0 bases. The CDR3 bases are TGTGCCAGCAGCCCCCCCTGGGGGAGGGCCTCTAGCACAGATACGCAGTATTTT. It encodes CASSPPWGRASSTDTQYF.

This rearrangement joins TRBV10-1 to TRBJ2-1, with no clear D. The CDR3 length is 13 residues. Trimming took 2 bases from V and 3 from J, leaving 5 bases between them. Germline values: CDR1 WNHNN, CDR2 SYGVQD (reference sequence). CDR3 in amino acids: CASSEGVYNEQFF. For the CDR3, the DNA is TGCGCCAGCAGTGAGGGGGTCTACAATGAGCAGTTCTTC.

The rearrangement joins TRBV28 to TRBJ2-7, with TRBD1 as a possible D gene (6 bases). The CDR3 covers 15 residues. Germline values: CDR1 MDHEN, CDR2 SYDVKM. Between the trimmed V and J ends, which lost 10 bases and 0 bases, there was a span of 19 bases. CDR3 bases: TGTGCCATACGACTTCAACAGGGAAGCTCCTACGAGCAGTACTTC. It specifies CAIRLQQGSSYEQYF. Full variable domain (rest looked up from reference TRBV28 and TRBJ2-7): DVKVTQSSRYLVKRTGEKVFLECVQDMDHENMFWYRQDPGLGLRLIYFSYDVKMKEKGDIPEGYSVSREKKERFSLILESASTNQTSMYLCAIRLQQGSSYEQYFGPGTRLTVT.

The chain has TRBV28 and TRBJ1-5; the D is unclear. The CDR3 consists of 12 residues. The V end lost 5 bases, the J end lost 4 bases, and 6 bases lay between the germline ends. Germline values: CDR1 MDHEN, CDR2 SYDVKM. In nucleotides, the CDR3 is TGTGCCAGCAGTCTCGAAAATCAGCCCCAGCATTTT. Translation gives CASSLENQPQHF.

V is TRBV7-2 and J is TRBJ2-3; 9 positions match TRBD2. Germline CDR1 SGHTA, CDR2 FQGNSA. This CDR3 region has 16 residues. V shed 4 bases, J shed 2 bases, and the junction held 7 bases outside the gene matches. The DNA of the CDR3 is TGTGCCAGCAGCTCCCTAGCGGGGAGCTCCACAGATACGCAGTATTTT. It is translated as CASSSLAGSSTDTQYF.

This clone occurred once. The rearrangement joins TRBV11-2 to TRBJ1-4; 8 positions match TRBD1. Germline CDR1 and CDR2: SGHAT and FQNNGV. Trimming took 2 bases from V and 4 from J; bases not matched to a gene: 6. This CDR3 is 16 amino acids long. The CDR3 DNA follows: TGTGCCAGCAGCTTAAACGGACAGGGACGTAATGAAAAACTGTTTTTT. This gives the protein CASSLNGQGRNEKLFF.

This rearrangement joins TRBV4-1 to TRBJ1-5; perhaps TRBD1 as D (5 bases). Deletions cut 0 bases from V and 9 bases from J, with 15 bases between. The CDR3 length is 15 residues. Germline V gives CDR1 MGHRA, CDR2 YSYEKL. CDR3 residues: CASSQEGRGRGPQHF. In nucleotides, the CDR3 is TGCGCCAGCAGCCAAGAAGGAAGGGGTCGGGGGCCCCAGCATTTT.